Sequencing of this T cell receptor (beta chain) was carried out in a study of blood T cell repertoires in COVID-19 (dated by TCRdb to about 2020). Context from the whole study: Collaborator samples came from the United States, Italy and Spain and covered acute and convalescent phases of COVID-19. The material from the prospective study consisted of cDNA or gDNA derived from T cells, B-cell-depleted T cells, or PBMCs. The dataset comprised deeply sampled blood TCRbeta repertoires from subjects exposed to, actively infected with, or recovered from COVID-19. The repertoires were released in a freely available public database intended as a resource for research on the immune response to SARS-CoV-2. The samples were drawn from two sources: the first 160 participants of the ongoing ImmuneRACE study, and fewer than 1,500 subjects contributed by 6 global collaborators. A de-identified subject ID, COVID-19 status, age in years and sex were almost always included in the sample metadata. Where available, HLA class I and class II types were taken from metadata supplied by the sample provider and were not determined by assay-based typing. Paper-wide results and their limitations: Clinical and demographic metadata were provided uncurated, with the amount varying by source and participant.

In Seattle, one collaborating source enrolled patients while the infection was active and tracked those patients longitudinally over the course of disease. Whole blood was collected in K2EDTA tubes by collaborating institutions according to the institutions' own protocols. Collaborator samples were shipped for TCRbeta analysis as frozen whole blood, isolated PBMCs, or DNA extracted from either sample type. V drops 5 bases and J drops 4 bases, leaving 9 bases in between. The germline V gene sets CDR1 to MNHEY and CDR2 to SVGAGI. Reading from cysteine to phenylalanine, the CDR3 counts 12 amino acids. Left in the record is the CDR3 DNA by itself, 36 bases read in frame from the first base. The immunoSEQ Assay, a bias-controlled multiplex PCR, was used to amplify TCRbeta CDR3 regions from genomic DNA. Under the source paper's analysis protocol: Within the assay, amplification of reference gene primers was used to estimate how many nucleated cells each sample contained. Sequence reads were collapsed and filtered to measure the absolute abundance of every unique TCRbeta CDR3 rearrangement. For each sample, productive Simpson clonality was calculated as the square root of Simpson's diversity index across productive rearrangements. Sourced from immuneACCESS, this table was stored by TCRdb with only in-frame sequences that have V and J called. A share of the clones is absent; for the studies checked, an unresolved V gene accounts for under half, and the remainder has no known explanation. V and J calls and clone size are given by that table; D and trimming were obtained from the DNA. The sample contains 200,000 or so clones, 85% to 90% of them found a single time. Together, the top ten hold roughly 18% of the sample.

To note about this clone: What antigen it recognizes has not been identified. No much larger clone exists at a distance of one base, and base qualities are not known.

The clonotype originates from a person between 65 and 80 years old with COVID-19, enrolled during active disease. Sequenced material: peripheral blood. The V and J segments used are TRBV6-5 and TRBJ2-7; the best D guess is TRBD1, with 6 bases matching. For the CDR3, the sequence is CASSPRGYEQYF. Here is the DNA: TGTGCCAGCAGTCCCAGGGGATACGAGCAGTACTTC.